The T cell receptor beta chain described here comes from a study of T cells in Graves' hyperthyroidism and ophthalmopathy. Duration under 3 months, a NOSPECS grade of at least 4, and a Clinical Activity Score of at least 3 characterized the ophthalmopathy patients. The source of the PBMCs was 10 ml of fresh peripheral blood. General study results and limits: Ophthalmopathy was model-predicted a median about 7.1 months pre-onset. Peripheral blood also featured most of the thyroid clonotypes expanded above 0.001.

Amplification targeted TCR beta CDR3 regions from RNA transcripts. When the TCR CDR3 underwent first-round RT-PCR, the HTBI primer set was used. TCRdb fed the multiplex PCR reads into MiXCR, producing one record per CDR3 protein. The sample lists some 370,000 distinct CDR3 sequences, around an eighth occurring once. Turning to this clonotype: Its antigen is currently unknown.

Trimming cost V 0 bases and J 7 bases; bases outside gene matches: 4. Germline-derived CDR1 and CDR2 are LNHNV and YYDKDF (reference sequence). This CDR3 region has 15 residues. The clonotype originates from a man aged 50 to 60 with Graves' ophthalmopathy. The chain couples TRBV15 to TRBJ2-1; TRBD2 aligns across 9 bases. Sequencing used blood. CDR3 DNA: TGTGCCACCAGCAGAGATCGACTAGCGGCTAATGAGCAGTTCTTC. Translated, it gives CATSRDRLAANEQFF.